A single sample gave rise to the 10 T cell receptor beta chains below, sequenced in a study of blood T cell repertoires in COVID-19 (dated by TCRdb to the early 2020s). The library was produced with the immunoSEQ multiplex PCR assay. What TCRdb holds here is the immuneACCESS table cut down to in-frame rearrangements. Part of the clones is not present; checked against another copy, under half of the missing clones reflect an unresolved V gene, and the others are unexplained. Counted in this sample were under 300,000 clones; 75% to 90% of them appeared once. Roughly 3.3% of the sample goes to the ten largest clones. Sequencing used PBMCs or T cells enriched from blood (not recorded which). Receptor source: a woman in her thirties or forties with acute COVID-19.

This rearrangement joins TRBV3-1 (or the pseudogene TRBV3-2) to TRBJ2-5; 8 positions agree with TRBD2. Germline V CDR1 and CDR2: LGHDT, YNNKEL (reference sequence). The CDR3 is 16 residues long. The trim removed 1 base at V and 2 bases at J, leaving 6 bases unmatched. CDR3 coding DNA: TGTGCCAGCAGCCAAGGGAGCGGGAGTCGGCAAGAGACCCAGTACTTC. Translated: CASSQGSGSRQETQYF.

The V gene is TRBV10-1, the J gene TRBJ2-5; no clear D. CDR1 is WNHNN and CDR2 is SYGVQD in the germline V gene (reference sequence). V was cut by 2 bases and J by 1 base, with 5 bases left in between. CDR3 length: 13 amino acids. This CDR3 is CASSEPGQETQYF. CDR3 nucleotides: TGCGCCAGCAGTGAGCCGGGCCAAGAGACCCAGTACTTC.

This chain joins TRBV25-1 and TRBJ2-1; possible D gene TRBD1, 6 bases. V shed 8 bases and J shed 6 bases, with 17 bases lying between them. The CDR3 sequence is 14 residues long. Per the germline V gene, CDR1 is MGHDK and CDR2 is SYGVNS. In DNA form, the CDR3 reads TGTGCCAGCTTGGAAGGGGGATTACTCAATGAGCAGTTCTTC. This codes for CASLEGGLLNEQFF.

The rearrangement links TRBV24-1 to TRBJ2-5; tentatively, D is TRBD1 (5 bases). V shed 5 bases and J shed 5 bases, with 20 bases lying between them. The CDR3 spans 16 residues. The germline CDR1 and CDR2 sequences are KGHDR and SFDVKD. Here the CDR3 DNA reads TGTGCCACCAGTGGCTCGAGGTGGGGCGGATTGGAGACCCAGTACTTC. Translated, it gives CATSGSRWGGLETQYF.

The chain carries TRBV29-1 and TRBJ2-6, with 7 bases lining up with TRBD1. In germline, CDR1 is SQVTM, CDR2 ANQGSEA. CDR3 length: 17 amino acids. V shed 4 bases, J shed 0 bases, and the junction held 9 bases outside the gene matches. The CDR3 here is CSVGDSNDLSGANVLTF. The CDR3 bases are TGCAGCGTTGGGGACAGTAATGACCTCTCTGGGGCCAACGTCCTGACTTTC.

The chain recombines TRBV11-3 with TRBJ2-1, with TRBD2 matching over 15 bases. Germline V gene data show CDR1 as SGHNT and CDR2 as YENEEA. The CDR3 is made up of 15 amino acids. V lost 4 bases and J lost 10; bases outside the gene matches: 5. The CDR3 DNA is TGTGCCAGCAGCTCCGGACTAGCGGGAGGGTTCGAGCAGTTCTTC. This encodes CASSSGLAGGFEQFF.

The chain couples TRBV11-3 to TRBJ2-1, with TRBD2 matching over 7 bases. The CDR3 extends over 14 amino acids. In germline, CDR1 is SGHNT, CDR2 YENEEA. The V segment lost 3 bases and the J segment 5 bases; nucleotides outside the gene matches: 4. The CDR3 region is CASSFEGGDNEQFF. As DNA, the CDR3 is TGTGCCAGCAGCTTCGAGGGAGGGGACAATGAGCAGTTCTTC.

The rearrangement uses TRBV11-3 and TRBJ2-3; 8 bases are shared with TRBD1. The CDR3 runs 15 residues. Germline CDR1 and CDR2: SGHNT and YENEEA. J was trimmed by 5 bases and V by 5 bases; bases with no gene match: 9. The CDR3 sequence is CASSPRTGNLDTQYF. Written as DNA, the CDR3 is TGTGCCAGCAGCCCAAGGACAGGGAATCTAGATACGCAGTATTTT.

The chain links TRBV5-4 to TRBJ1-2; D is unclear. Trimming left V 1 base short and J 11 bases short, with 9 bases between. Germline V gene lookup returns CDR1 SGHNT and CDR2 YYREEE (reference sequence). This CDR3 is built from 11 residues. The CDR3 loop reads CASSLFTEYTF. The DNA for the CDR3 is TGTGCCAGCAGCTTGTTCACAGAATACACCTTC.

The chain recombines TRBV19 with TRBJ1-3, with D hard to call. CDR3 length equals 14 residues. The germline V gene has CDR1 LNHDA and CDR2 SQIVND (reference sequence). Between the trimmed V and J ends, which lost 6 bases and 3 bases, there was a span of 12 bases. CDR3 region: CASRGSLDGNTIYF. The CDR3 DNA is TGTGCCAGTAGGGGCAGCCTTGATGGAAACACCATATATTTT.